Following are 7 T cell receptor beta chains from one sample sequenced in a study of cytomegalovirus exposure and HLA in healthy donors. The study ran its PCR with 60 Vbeta and 13 Jbeta primers. Sequencing was performed with immunoSEQ multiplex PCR; in TCRdb, only in-frame clones are kept and a portion is missing. The profile shows 200,000 to 250,000 clones, 78% of them singletons. The material sequenced was PBMCs. These receptors all stem from a male donor in good health and CMV-seronegative.

The V call is TRBV27, the J call TRBJ2-1; 7 positions agree with TRBD2. This CDR3 is built from 13 residues. CDR1 and CDR2 from the germline V gene are MNHEY and SMNVEV (reference sequence). Germline trimming cut 6 bases from V and 13 bases from J; bases unmatched to any gene: 12. CDR3 DNA: TGTGCCAGCAGCCTTACGGGGGGTTCGAATCAGTTCTTC. Its protein product is CASSLTGGSNQFF.

The chain is built from TRBV27 and TRBJ1-4; D gene ambiguous. The CDR3 is 15 residues long. Per the germline V gene, CDR1 is MNHEY and CDR2 is SMNVEV (reference sequence). The V end lost 4 bases, the J end lost 13 bases, and 22 bases lay between the germline ends. The DNA of the CDR3 is TGTGCCAGCAGTTCATACCCCCCTACTCAGGAAGGACTGTTTTTT. Its translation is CASSSYPPTQEGLFF.

The CDR3 here is CASSEQGITEAFF. The CDR3 DNA sequence: TGTGCCAGCAGTGAGCAGGGGATAACTGAAGCTTTCTTT. V gene TRBV25-1 combines with J gene TRBJ1-1; possible D gene TRBD1, 6 bases. CDR3 size: 13 residues. Germline lookup yields CDR1 MGHDK and CDR2 SYGVNS. Deletions cut 3 bases from V and 5 bases from J, with 10 bases between. Combining the CDR3 with reference TRBV25-1 and TRBJ1-1 gives the whole variable domain EADIYQTPRYLVIGTGKKITLECSQTMGHDKMYWYQQDPGMELHLIHYSYGVNSTEKGDLSSESTVSRIRTEHFPLTLESARPSHTSQYLCASSEQGITEAFFGQGTRLTVV.

This rearrangement joins TRBV21-1 to TRBJ2-7; the D call of TRBD2 is as the table states it, not checked on the DNA. TRBV21-1 is noted as a pseudogene. The CDR3 has 16 amino acids. As DNA, the CDR3 is TGTGCCAGCAGCAACGGGACTAGCGGGAGAGGAGACGAGCAGTACTTC. Its translation is CASSNGTSGRGDEQYF.

V gene TRBV5-1 combines with J gene TRBJ2-7; D is uncertain. This CDR3 is built from 15 residues. V was clipped by 2 bases and J by 5 bases, with 17 bases between them. Germline values: CDR1 SGHRS, CDR2 YFSETQ. In nucleotides, the CDR3 is TGCGCCAGCAGCTTCATGCAAGCGATGGTCGACGAGCAGTACTTC. This gives the protein CASSFMQAMVDEQYF.

The chain is built from TRBV11-2 and TRBJ2-1; possibly TRBD2 for D (6 bases). Per the germline V gene, CDR1 is SGHAT and CDR2 is FQNNGV. The CDR3 is made up of 15 amino acids. Trimming took off 1 base at V and 1 base at J, with 8 bases between the two ends. The DNA of the CDR3 is TGTGCCAGCAGCTTAGCGGGAGTATCCTACAATGAGCAGTTCTTC. Its protein product is CASSLAGVSYNEQFF.

CDR3: CASTLGLAGSTDTQYF. The CDR3 bases are TGTGCCAGCACCTTGGGGCTAGCGGGATCCACAGATACGCAGTATTTT. J is TRBJ2-3 and V is TRBV7-9, with 9 bases that match TRBD2. The trim removed 7 bases at V and 2 bases at J, leaving 10 bases unmatched. This CDR3 comprises 16 residues. From germline, CDR1 is SEHNR and CDR2 FQNEAQ (reference sequence).